The subject of this entry is one TCR beta chain. What it recognizes is unknown. Data came from immunoSEQ multiplex PCR; TCRdb stores just in-frame clones and leaves some out. The data show tens of thousands of clones, with approximately 91% seen just once and under 20% held by the top ten. There are 16 residues in the CDR3. From germline, CDR1 is SGHDT and CDR2 YYEEEE. Trimming cost V 0 bases and J 7 bases, with 19 bases left between them. This sample was taken from a study of OX40 agonist ivuxolimab in advanced cancers. The wider study: Ivuxolimab doses were 0.01, 0.1, 0.3, 1.5, 3 or 10 mg/kg every 2 weeks. Study results and limitations: Expanded peripheral T cells had an undetermined antigen specificity. Clonal expansion was seen in CD4+ and CD8+ blood T cells by week 6 at 0.1 to 3.0 mg/kg.

Autoimmune disease history or systemic immunosuppression disqualified patients. This sequence was found in an adult with an advanced solid tumor such as melanoma, head and neck, liver or kidney cancer. Sequenced here: CD4+ or CD8+ T cells sorted from blood, sampled in a trial of the OX40 agonist ivuxolimab. The genes are TRBV5-6 and TRBJ2-5, with a tentative D call TRBD2 (6 bases). The CDR3 sequence: CASSLGLWGEEGTQYF. CDR3 sequence (DNA): TGTGCCAGCAGCTTGGGGCTTTGGGGGGAGGAAGGGACCCAGTACTTC.